Following are 24 T cell receptor beta chains from one sample sequenced in a study of blood T cell repertoires in COVID-19. Generated by immunoSEQ multiplex PCR, the TCRdb table keeps only in-frame clones and is missing some. The table has some 200,000 clones, about nine tenths seen once. The material sequenced was PBMCs or T cells enriched from blood (not recorded which). The receptor set was obtained from a woman in her 40s with acute COVID-19.

The chain has TRBV4-3 and TRBJ1-1; D gene unclear. CDR1 is LGHNA, CDR2 YSLEER, per germline. The V gene lost 1 base and the J gene lost 1 base, with 7 bases spanning the gap. The CDR3 is made up of 14 amino acids. Here the CDR3 reads CASSQVSWNTEAFF. The CDR3 DNA is TGCGCCAGCAGCCAAGTTTCATGGAACACTGAAGCTTTCTTT.

The chain carries TRBV12-3 or TRBV12-4 and TRBJ1-2; D is undetermined. This CDR3 is built from 13 residues. Trimming took 5 bases from V and 3 from J, leaving 10 bases between them. This chain's CDR3 is CASSIRRDYGYTF. The CDR3 bases are TGTGCCAGCAGTATTCGGCGGGACTATGGCTACACCTTC.

This clone has a handful of counts. This chain uses TRBV2 with TRBJ1-5, with 7 bases that match TRBD1. From germline, CDR1 is SNHLY and CDR2 FYNNEI. Trimming removed 10 bases from V and 0 bases from J; junction bases left unmatched: 3. This CDR3 comprises 13 residues. DNA for the CDR3: TGTGCCACGACAGGGAATAGCAATCAGCCCCAGCATTTT. This codes for CATTGNSNQPQHF.

The CDR3 is CASSQQGRTEAFF. The CDR3 region has the DNA TGTGCCAGCAGTCAACAGGGTCGGACTGAAGCTTTCTTT. The chain employs TRBV13 and TRBJ1-1; perhaps TRBD1 as D (6 bases). The germline gives CDR1 PRHDT, CDR2 FYEKMQ (reference sequence). Trimming took off 6 bases at V and 5 bases at J, with 13 bases between the two ends. The CDR3 covers 13 residues.

The chain links TRBV29-1 to TRBJ1-5; 9 bases align to TRBD1. The CDR3 runs 13 residues. The V segment lost 7 bases and the J segment 5 bases; nucleotides outside the gene matches: 6. Germline values: CDR1 SQVTM, CDR2 ANQGSEA. CDR3 amino acids: CSGGQGMDQPQHF. The CDR3 DNA reads as TGCAGCGGTGGACAGGGGATGGATCAGCCCCAGCATTTT.

J is TRBJ1-4 and V is TRBV5-6; the D gene is possibly TRBD1 (6 bases). Germline loops: CDR1 SGHDT, CDR2 YYEEEE. Trimming cost V 4 bases and J 6 bases, with 13 bases left between them. The CDR3 extends over 14 amino acids. CDR3 DNA sequence: TGTGCCAGCAGCCGGGGGGACACCCATGAAAAACTGTTTTTT. This codes for CASSRGDTHEKLFF.

The rearrangement joins TRBV6-5 to TRBJ1-5, with 7 bases fitting TRBD1. CDR1 and CDR2 (germline): MNHEY, SVGAGI. The CDR3 is 13 amino acids. J gave up 5 bases and V 6 bases, and 4 bases lay outside the gene matches. The CDR3: CASRRTGDQPQHF. Written as DNA, the CDR3 is TGTGCCAGCAGAAGGACAGGTGATCAGCCCCAGCATTTT.

This sequence joins TRBV5-1 and TRBJ2-5, with 8 bases matching TRBD1. Germline V gives CDR1 SGHRS, CDR2 YFSETQ. There are 14 residues in the CDR3. V dropped 4 bases and J dropped 2; count of bases not matched to a gene: 4. The CDR3 DNA reads as TGCGCCAGCAGCCGACGACAGGGGCAAGAGACCCAGTACTTC. Translation: CASSRRQGQETQYF. The whole variable domain, filled in from reference TRBV5-1 and TRBJ2-5, reads KAGVTQTPRYLIKTRGQQVTLSCSPISGHRSVSWYQQTPGQGLQFLFEYFSETQRNKGNFPGRFSGRQFSNSRSEMNVSTLELGDSALYLCASSRRQGQETQYFGPGTRLLVL.

The chain uses TRBV6-5 and TRBJ1-2; possibly TRBD1 for D (6 bases). The V end was cut by 6 bases, the J end by 2 bases, with 13 bases between. Germline assignment: CDR1 MNHEY and CDR2 SVGAGI. The CDR3 loop spans 14 amino acids. CDR3 in amino acids: CASSPTGPNYGYTF. In nucleotides, the CDR3 is TGTGCCAGCAGCCCCACAGGGCCGAACTATGGCTACACCTTC.

This clone was recorded a few times. The chain carries TRBV29-1 and TRBJ2-1, with D possibly matching TRBD1 (5 bases). Germline CDR1 and CDR2: SQVTM and ANQGSEA. This CDR3 spans 16 amino acids. Between the trimmed V and J ends, which lost 1 base and 2 bases, there was a span of 15 bases. CDR3: CSVEGVGAQPYNEQFF. CDR3 coding DNA: TGCAGCGTTGAAGGAGTTGGGGCTCAACCCTACAATGAGCAGTTCTTC.

The chain joins TRBV9 to TRBJ1-1, with D hard to call. CDR1 and CDR2 from the germline V gene are SGDLS and YYNGEE. The CDR3 sequence is 16 residues long. Trimming cost V 0 bases and J 3 bases, with 15 bases left between them. CDR3 nucleotide sequence: TGTGCCAGCAGCGTAGGGGAACGGGGAGGGTACACTGAAGCTTTCTTT. Amino acid sequence: CASSVGERGGYTEAFF.

The V gene is TRBV2, the J gene TRBJ2-1, with D possibly TRBD1 on 5 matching bases. Germline V gene lookup returns CDR1 SNHLY and CDR2 FYNNEI. V was trimmed by 8 bases and J by 0 bases, leaving 8 bases between them. The CDR3 loop spans 13 amino acids. The CDR3 DNA sequence: TGTGCCAGCGGGGCCCGCTCCTACAATGAGCAGTTCTTC. Its translation is CASGARSYNEQFF.

The rearrangement uses TRBV6-5 and TRBJ2-2, with a tentative D call TRBD1 (8 bases). V lost 10 bases, J lost 2 bases, and 17 bases lay in between. The CDR3 contains 15 residues. Germline loops: CDR1 MNHEY, CDR2 SVGAGI. CDR3 coding DNA: TGTGCCACACAGGGGGGGGACCAAAACACCGGGGAGCTGTTTTTT. It specifies CATQGGDQNTGELFF.

This sequence joins TRBV21-1 and TRBJ1-1; the listed D gene, TRBD1, was not tested against the DNA. TRBV21-1 is deemed a pseudogene. This CDR3 is built from 18 residues. This CDR3 reads CASSKVGTGRDRNTEAFF. Written as DNA, the CDR3 is TGTGCCAGCAGCAAAGTGGGGACAGGGAGGGACCGGAACACTGAAGCTTTCTTT.

The genes are TRBV10-1 and TRBJ1-5, with D possibly being TRBD1 (5 bases). The CDR3 has 13 residues. Germline CDR1 and CDR2: WNHNN and SYGVQD (reference sequence). V was pared by 11 bases and J by 3 bases, with 14 bases between. The CDR3 region has the DNA TGCGCCCACCCCAGGGAAGACAATCAGCCCCAGCATTTT. As protein: CAHPREDNQPQHF.

V and J are TRBV5-4 and TRBJ1-6; 7 nucleotides match TRBD1. The CDR3 loop spans 14 amino acids. Germline V lookup: CDR1 SGHNT, CDR2 YYREEE (reference sequence). V shed 2 bases, J shed 6 bases, and the junction held 2 bases outside the gene matches. The CDR3 bases are TGTGCCAGCAGCTTAGCAGGGGGTAATTCACCCCTCCACTTT. Translated, it gives CASSLAGGNSPLHF.

The chain combines TRBV7-8 with TRBJ2-5; 8 positions match TRBD2. CDR1 and CDR2 (germline): SGHVS, FQNEAQ. With 3 bases clipped from V and 2 bases from J, the junction kept 5 bases outside the gene matches. There are 15 residues in the CDR3. CDR3: CASSLDSGVQETQYF. The CDR3 DNA reads TGTGCCAGCAGCTTGGATAGCGGGGTACAAGAGACCCAGTACTTC.

This chain links TRBV24-1 with TRBJ1-6, with 7 bases matching TRBD1. CDR1 is KGHDR and CDR2 is SFDVKD in the germline V gene. V was pared by 9 bases and J by 9 bases, with 7 bases of the junction left unmatched. The CDR3 covers 13 residues. The DNA of the CDR3 is TGTGCCACCCCGCCGCAGGGGGGTTCACCCCTCCACTTT. Amino acid sequence: CATPPQGGSPLHF.

The J gene is TRBJ1-6, the V gene TRBV28; 8 bases match TRBD1. Germline assignment: CDR1 MDHEN and CDR2 SYDVKM. The junction had 8 bases not matched to a gene; V was cut back by 5 bases and J by 11 bases. This CDR3 region has 14 residues. The CDR3 DNA sequence: TGTGCCAGCAGTATAGGACAGGGAAGGGCACCCCTCCACTTT. Amino acid sequence: CASSIGQGRAPLHF.

This chain uses TRBV7-2 with TRBJ1-6; the match to TRBD1 covers 8 bases. This CDR3 spans 14 amino acids. The germline V gene has CDR1 SGHTA and CDR2 FQGNSA. J was trimmed by 9 bases and V by 2 bases; bases with no gene match: 3. The CDR3 DNA follows: TGTGCCAGCAGCTTAACAGGGGGAAGTTCACCCCTCCACTTT. Translating it yields CASSLTGGSSPLHF. Full variable domain (missing parts from reference TRBV7-2 and TRBJ1-6): GAGVSQSPSNKVTEKGKDVELRCDPISGHTALYWYRQSLGQGLEFLIYFQGNSAPDKSGLPSDRFSAERTGGSVSTLTIQRTQQEDSAVYLCASSLTGGSSPLHFGNGTRLTVT.

CDR3 residues: CASSAGTGGTEAFF. The DNA for the CDR3 is TGTGCCAGCAGCGCAGGGACGGGGGGCACTGAAGCTTTCTTT. The J gene is TRBJ1-1, the V gene TRBV5-4, with D possibly matching TRBD1 (5 bases). V lost 4 bases and J lost 4, with 14 bases in between. The CDR3 has 14 amino acids. Germline lookup yields CDR1 SGHNT and CDR2 YYREEE (reference sequence).

CDR3 region: CASSFNSGIEQYF. For the CDR3, the DNA is TGTGCCAGCAGCTTTAATTCAGGTATCGAGCAGTACTTC. This chain connects TRBV11-2 to TRBJ2-7, with D unresolved. Germline V CDR1 and CDR2: SGHAT, FQNNGV. The V end lost 3 bases, the J end lost 6 bases, and 12 bases lay between the germline ends. This CDR3 contains 13 residues.

The chain recombines TRBV7-2 with TRBJ1-1; D gene ambiguous. The CDR3 has 11 amino acids. The V end was cut by 1 base, the J end by 14 bases, with 11 bases between. The V gene's germline CDR1 is SGHTA and CDR2 FQGNSA. The CDR3, as DNA: TGTGCCAGCAGCTTAGAGAGGGAGCGGTTCTTT. It codes for CASSLERERFF. Based on the CDR3 plus reference TRBV7-2 and TRBJ1-1, the full variable domain is GAGVSQSPSNKVTEKGKDVELRCDPISGHTALYWYRQSLGQGLEFLIYFQGNSAPDKSGLPSDRFSAERTGGSVSTLTIQRTQQEDSAVYLCASSLERERFFGQGTRLTVV.

The chain has TRBV3-1 (or the pseudogene TRBV3-2) and TRBJ1-3; D unclear. V was shortened by 4 bases and J by 0 bases, with 7 bases between the two germline ends. Germline V lookup: CDR1 LGHDT, CDR2 YNNKEL (reference sequence). The CDR3 totals 14 residues. This CDR3 is CASSRGVSGNTIYF. CDR3 sequence (DNA): TGTGCCAGCAGCCGCGGGGTCTCTGGAAACACCATATATTTT.